This T cell receptor (beta chain) was retrieved from a study of OX40 agonist ivuxolimab in advanced cancers. Only in-frame clones appear in the TCRdb table, and some are missing; sequencing was by immunoSEQ multiplex PCR. This sample has some 68,000 clones, with around nine tenths found just once. CDR3 size: 11 residues. Germline CDR1 and CDR2: SGHRS and YFSETQ. The V end was cut by 4 bases, the J end by 4 bases, with 6 bases between. The source is an adult with an advanced solid tumor such as melanoma, head and neck, liver or kidney cancer. The material was CD4+ or CD8+ T cells sorted from blood, obtained in a trial of the OX40 agonist ivuxolimab. The chain employs TRBV5-1 and TRBJ2-7; D tentatively fits TRBD1 or TRBD2 (5 bases each). The CDR3 protein is CASSEGYEQYF. CDR3 nucleotide sequence: TGCGCCAGCAGCGAGGGGTACGAGCAGTACTTC.